The sequence of this TCR beta chain was determined in a study of cytomegalovirus exposure and HLA in healthy donors. V lost 4 bases to trimming and J lost 1 base, with 8 bases between them. Germline CDR1 SGHRS, CDR2 YFSETQ. This CDR3 is built from 14 residues. Points from the study as a whole: Rates of TCR association differed by HLA locus in a later analysis, with DRB1 highest and HLA-C lowest.

This clone was picked up a small number of times. Its antigen is as yet unknown. Amplification used 60 Vbeta primers and 13 Jbeta primers. TCRdb keeps only in-frame clones here, not all; method: immunoSEQ multiplex PCR. The table includes about 130,000 clones, around 8.5% detected once. This chain connects TRBV5-1 to TRBJ1-4, with D possibly matching TRBD1 (5 bases). The receptor was isolated from a middle-aged man in good health and CMV-seronegative. The specimen was PBMCs. CDR3 nucleotides: TGCGCCAGCAGCCAGGGTATAACTAATGAAAAACTGTTTTTT. Its protein is CASSQGITNEKLFF.